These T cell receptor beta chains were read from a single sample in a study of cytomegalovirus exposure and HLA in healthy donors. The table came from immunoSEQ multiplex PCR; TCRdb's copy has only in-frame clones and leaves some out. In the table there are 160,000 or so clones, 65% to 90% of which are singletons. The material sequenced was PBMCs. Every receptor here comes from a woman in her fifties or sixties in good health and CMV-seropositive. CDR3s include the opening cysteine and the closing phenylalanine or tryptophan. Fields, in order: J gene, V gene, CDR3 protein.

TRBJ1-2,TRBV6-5,CASSDREGYTF
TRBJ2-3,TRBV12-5,CASGLEGVRDTQYF
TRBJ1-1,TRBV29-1,CSVGGWNTEAFF
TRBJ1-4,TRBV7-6,CASSLDGTGNEKLFF
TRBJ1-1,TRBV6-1,CASSEVSHLRAFF
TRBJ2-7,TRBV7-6,CASSAGLAGGPRYEQYF
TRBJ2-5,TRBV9,CANSWSEPETQYF
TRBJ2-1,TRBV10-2,CASGVTGWNEQFF
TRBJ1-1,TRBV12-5,CASGLDFRGRTEAFF
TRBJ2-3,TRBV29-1,CSVMIADTQYF
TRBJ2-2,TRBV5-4,CASSLGDSTNTGELFF
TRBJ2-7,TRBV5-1,CASSLGLAIHEQYF
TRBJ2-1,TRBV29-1,CSVGLAGANNEQFF
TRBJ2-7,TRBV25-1,CASSLGGAGGYEQYF
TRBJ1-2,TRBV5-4,CASRIQGTGGNYGYTF
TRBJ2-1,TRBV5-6,CASSQQGVKGQEQFF
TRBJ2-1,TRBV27,CASSLGGQGVTNEQFF
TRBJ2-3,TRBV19,CASRRETTPYGSTDTQYF
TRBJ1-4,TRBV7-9,CARKGARASDEKLFF
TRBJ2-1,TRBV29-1,CSGTADYNEQFF
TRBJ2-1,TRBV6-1,CASSEGGRAYNEQFF
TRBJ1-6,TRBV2,CASSEVSGRNSPLHF
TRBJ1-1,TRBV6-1,CASTILTGDTEAFF
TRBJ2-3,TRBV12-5,CASGSFLAGGVVAQYF
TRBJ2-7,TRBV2,CASSPRQVISYEQYF
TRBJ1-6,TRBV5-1,CASSSQGLTNSPLHF
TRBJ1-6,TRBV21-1,CASSTGRGEGNDNSPLHF
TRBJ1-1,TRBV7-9,CASSLYSETLNTEAFF
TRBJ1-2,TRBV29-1,CSVYLQGADGYTF
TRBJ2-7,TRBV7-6,CASSLGGGRFSYEQYF
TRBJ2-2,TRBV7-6,CASREGAAGELFF
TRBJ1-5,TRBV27,CASSLVFRGQGGQPQHF
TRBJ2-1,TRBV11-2,CASSPVVRQGAGEQFF
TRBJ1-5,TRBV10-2,CASSGGGQNQPQHF
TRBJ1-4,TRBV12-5,CASGLDRGTNEKLFF
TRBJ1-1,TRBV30,CAWSPQGTEAFF
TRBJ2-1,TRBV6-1,CASRRTGGFVDEQFF
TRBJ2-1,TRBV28,CASSKRRLAGDEQFF
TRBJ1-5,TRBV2,CASSQRQGATSNQPQHF
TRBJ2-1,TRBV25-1,CASSEGVGQYNEQFF
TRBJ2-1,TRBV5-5,CASSFFGTGNNEQFF
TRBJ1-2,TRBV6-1,CASSLTGSGYTF
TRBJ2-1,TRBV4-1,CASSQPGGGGTYNEQFF
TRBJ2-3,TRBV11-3,CASSLGDRITPDTQYF
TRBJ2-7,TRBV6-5,CASSSLGQGSYEQYF
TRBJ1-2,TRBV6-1,CASSGRDRGLGYTF
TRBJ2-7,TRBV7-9,CASSLDARSSYEQYF
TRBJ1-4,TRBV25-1,CASSATGLEKLFF
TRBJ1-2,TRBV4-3,CASSQPGQGNGYTF
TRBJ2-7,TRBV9,CASSYAGGPKDEQYF
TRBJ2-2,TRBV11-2,CASRLDRGTGELFF
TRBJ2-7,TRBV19,CASSPRGSYEQYF
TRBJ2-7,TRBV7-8,CASAVDYEQYF